This T cell receptor beta chain came from a study of tumour-infiltrating T cells in Burkitt lymphoma. At the level of the study: The Burkitt lymphoma cohort spanned all epidemiological subtypes. Productive clonality predicted overall and progression-free survival.

The CDR3 extends over 14 amino acids. V shed 5 bases, J shed 4 bases, and the junction held 7 bases outside the gene matches. CDR1 is SQVTM, CDR2 ANQGSEA, per germline. Data came from immunoSEQ multiplex PCR; TCRdb stores just in-frame clones and leaves some out. Of tens of thousands of clones listed, around 32% are singletons. The chain carries TRBV29-1 and TRBJ1-1; TRBD1 matches at 10 bases. Sequenced: tumor tissue. This clonotype was obtained from a human donor with Burkitt lymphoma. The CDR3 spells CSVRIRDRGTEAFF. DNA of the CDR3: TGCAGCGTTAGAATCCGGGACAGGGGCACTGAAGCTTTCTTT.